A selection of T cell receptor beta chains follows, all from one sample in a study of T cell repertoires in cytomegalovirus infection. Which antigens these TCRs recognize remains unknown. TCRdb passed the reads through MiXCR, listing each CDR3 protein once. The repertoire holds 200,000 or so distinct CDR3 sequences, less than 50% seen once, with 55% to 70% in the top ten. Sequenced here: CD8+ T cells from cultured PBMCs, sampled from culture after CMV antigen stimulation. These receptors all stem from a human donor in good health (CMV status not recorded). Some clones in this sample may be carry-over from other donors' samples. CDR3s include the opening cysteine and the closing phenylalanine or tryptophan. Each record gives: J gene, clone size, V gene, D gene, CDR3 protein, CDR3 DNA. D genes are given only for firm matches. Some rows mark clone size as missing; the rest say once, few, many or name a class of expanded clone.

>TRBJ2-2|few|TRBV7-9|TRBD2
CASSGRTSGTGELFF
TGTGCCAGCAGCGGAAGAACTAGCGGCACCGGGGAGCTGTTTTTT
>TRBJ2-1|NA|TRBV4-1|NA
CASRPKTGTDNNEQFF
TGCGCCAGCAGACCTAAAACCGGGACCGACAACAATGAGCAGTTCTTC
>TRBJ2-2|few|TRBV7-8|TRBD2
CASSGRLAGGRHTGELFF
TGTGCCAGCAGCGGACGACTAGCGGGGGGGCGTCACACCGGGGAGCTGTTTTTT
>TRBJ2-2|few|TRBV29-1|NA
CSVGGNTGELFF
TGCAGCGTTGGAGGGAACACCGGGGAGCTGTTTTTT
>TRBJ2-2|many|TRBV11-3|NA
CASSLESIVSGTTGELFF
TGTGCCAGCAGCTTAGAATCAATTGTATCGGGGACCACCGGGGAGCTGTTTTTT
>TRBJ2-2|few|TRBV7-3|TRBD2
CASSYPQRGVNTGELFF
TGTGCCAGCAGCTATCCTCAGCGGGGGGTGAACACCGGGGAGCTGTTTTTT
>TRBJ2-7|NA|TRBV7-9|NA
CASSETRHEQYF
TGTGCCAGCAGCGAAACTAGGCACGAGCAGTACTTC
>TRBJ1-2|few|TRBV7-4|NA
CASSLAGLGDGYTF
TGTGCCAGCAGCTTAGCGGGGCTCGGGGATGGCTACACCTTC
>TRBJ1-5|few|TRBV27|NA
CASSSGQPYSNQPQHF
TGTGCCAGCAGTTCCGGACAGCCCTATAGCAATCAGCCCCAGCATTTT
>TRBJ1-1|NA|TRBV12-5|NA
CASGLGENTEAFF
TGTGCTAGTGGTTTGGGGGAAAACACTGAAGCTTTCTTT
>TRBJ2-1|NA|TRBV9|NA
CASSVGDLSSYNEQFF
TGTGCCAGCAGCGTAGGAGATCTCTCCTCCTACAATGAGCAGTTCTTC
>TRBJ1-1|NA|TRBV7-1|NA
CATTGDMNTEAFF
TGTGCAACCACGGGGGATATGAACACTGAAGCTTTCTTT
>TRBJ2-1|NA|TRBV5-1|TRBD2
CASSLSERASGSSSYNEQFF
TGCGCCAGCAGCTTGTCGGAAAGGGCTAGCGGGAGCAGCTCCTACAATGAGCAGTTCTTC
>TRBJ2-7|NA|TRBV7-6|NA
CTSSLVTPDPYEQYF
TGTACCAGCAGCTTAGTGACACCCGACCCCTACGAGCAGTACTTC
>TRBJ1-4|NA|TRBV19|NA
CASSIDVMGSGKLFF
TGTGCCAGTAGTATTGACGTTATGGGCTCCGGAAAACTGTTTTTT
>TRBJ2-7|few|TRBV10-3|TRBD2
CAIRPGLAEEQYF
TGTGCCATCAGGCCGGGACTAGCGGAGGAGCAGTACTTC
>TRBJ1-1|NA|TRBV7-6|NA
CASSSGEGGVTEAFF
TGTGCCAGCAGCTCGGGTGAGGGCGGGGTCACTGAAGCTTTCTTT
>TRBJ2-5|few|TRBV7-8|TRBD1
CASTLYTGGGGAQYF
TGTGCCAGCACCCTATACACAGGGGGCGGTGGGGCCCAGTACTTC
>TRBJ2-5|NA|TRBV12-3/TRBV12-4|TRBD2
CASSRRTSGAYGTQYF
TGTGCCAGCAGCCGAAGGACTAGCGGGGCTTATGGGACCCAGTACTTC
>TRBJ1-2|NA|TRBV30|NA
CAWKWGEAYYGYTF
TGTGCCTGGAAGTGGGGGGAAGCGTACTATGGCTACACCTTC
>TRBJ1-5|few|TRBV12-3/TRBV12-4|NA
CASTIQGSGPQHF
TGTGCCAGCACCATTCAGGGGTCCGGGCCCCAGCATTTT
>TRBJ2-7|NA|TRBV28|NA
CASSFVSRRGNSYEQYF
TGTGCCAGCAGTTTTGTGTCCCGAAGGGGAAATTCCTACGAGCAGTACTTC
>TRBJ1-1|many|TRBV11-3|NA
CASSGGDARNEAFF
TGTGCCAGCAGCGGTGGGGACGCCAGAAATGAAGCTTTCTTT
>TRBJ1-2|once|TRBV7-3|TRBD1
CASSTPGTGGGYGYTF
TGTGCCAGCAGCACCCCCGGGACAGGGGGCGGATATGGCTACACCTTC
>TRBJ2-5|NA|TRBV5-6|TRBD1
CASSLDRGGETQYF
TGTGCCAGCAGCTTGGACAGGGGTGGCGAGACCCAGTACTTC
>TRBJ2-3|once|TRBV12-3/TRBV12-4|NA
CASSLEQGGEADTQYF
TGTGCCAGCAGTTTGGAACAGGGTGGGGAGGCAGATACGCAGTATTTT
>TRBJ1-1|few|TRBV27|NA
CASSPGTFMNTEAFF
TGTGCCAGCAGCCCTGGGACATTTATGAACACTGAAGCTTTCTTT
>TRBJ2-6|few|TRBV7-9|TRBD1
CASTPTGVVSGANVLTF
TGTGCCAGCACCCCCACAGGGGTGGTATCTGGGGCCAACGTCCTGACTTTC
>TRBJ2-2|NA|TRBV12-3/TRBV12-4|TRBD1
CASSPDRGVILGELFF
TGTGCCAGCAGTCCGGACAGGGGGGTTATCCTTGGGGAGCTGTTTTTT
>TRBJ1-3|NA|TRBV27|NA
CTGIGNTIYF
TGTACGGGGATTGGAAACACCATATATTTT
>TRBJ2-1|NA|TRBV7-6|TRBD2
CASSLARLAGRNEQFF
TGTGCCAGCAGCTTAGCCCGACTAGCGGGAAGGAATGAGCAGTTCTTC
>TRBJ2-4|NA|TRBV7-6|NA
CASSSSGETTPSAKNIQYF
TGTGCCAGCAGTTCCAGTGGAGAGACCACCCCCTCGGCCAAAAACATTCAGTACTTC
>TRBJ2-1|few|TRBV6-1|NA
CASSDRRDVVNEQFF
TGTGCCAGCAGTGATCGGCGGGATGTGGTCAATGAGCAGTTCTTC
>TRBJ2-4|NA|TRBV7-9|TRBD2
CASSLGTSGLAKNIQYF
TGTGCCAGCAGCTTAGGGACTAGCGGGTTGGCCAAAAACATTCAGTACTTC
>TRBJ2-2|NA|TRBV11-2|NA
CASSWGVNTGELFF
TGTGCCAGCAGCTGGGGGGTCAACACCGGGGAGCTGTTTTTT
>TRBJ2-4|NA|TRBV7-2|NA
CASSLAFSGFAKNIQYF
TGTGCCAGCAGCTTAGCCTTCTCAGGCTTTGCCAAAAACATTCAGTACTTC
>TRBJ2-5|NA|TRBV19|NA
CASSMRQGGGETQYF
TGTGCCAGTAGTATGCGGCAGGGTGGGGGCGAGACCCAGTACTTC
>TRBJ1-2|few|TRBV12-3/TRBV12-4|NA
CASSLGYGYTF
TGTGCCAGCAGTTTAGGCTATGGCTACACCTTC